The T cell receptor (beta chain) described here comes from a study of T cell changes during pregnancy in multiple sclerosis. TCRdb's table, derived via immunoSEQ multiplex PCR, lists solely in-frame clones and lacks some. Of about 33,000 clones listed, approximately 90% are singletons. This CDR3 contains 17 residues. Germline lookup yields CDR1 SQVTM and CDR2 ANQGSEA. V was pared by 4 bases and J by 3 bases, with 19 bases between. The material sequenced was CD4+ T cells from peripheral blood mononuclear cells, taken in the third trimester of pregnancy. The J gene is TRBJ2-6, the V gene TRBV29-1, with a possible D match to TRBD1 (6 bases). This clonotype was sampled from a female donor in good health, enrolled as a control in a pregnancy study. The CDR3 loop is CSVVIRDTLGGANVLTF. The CDR3 DNA reads as TGCAGCGTTGTTATCCGGGACACTCTTGGTGGGGCCAACGTCCTGACTTTC.